This T cell receptor beta chain was documented in a study of cytomegalovirus exposure and HLA in healthy donors. About the study: Out of 350 to 400 genotyped donors, roughly 83% belonged to the Caucasian-associated ancestry cluster. Study-wide points: In a later analysis, at a false discovery rate of 0.05, roughly 17,000 TCR beta sequences matched HLA alleles. An assumption of roughly uniform sequencing depth across donors underlay the presence/absence analyses.

V lost 4 bases to trimming and J lost 2 bases; unmatched junction nucleotides: 4. The CDR3 is 14 amino acids. CDR1 is SGHTA and CDR2 is FQGTGA in the germline V gene. Details on this clone: Antigen unknown.

With 60 Vbeta and 13 Jbeta primers, the PCR was carried out. TCRdb's table, derived via immunoSEQ multiplex PCR, lists solely in-frame clones and lacks some. The table includes about 98,000 clones, roughly 81% detected once. V is TRBV7-3 and J is TRBJ1-1; 7 bases fit TRBD1. The sequencing sample was made of PBMCs. The clonotype comes from a middle-aged man in good health and CMV-seronegative. This chain's CDR3 is CASSSGTANTEAFF. The CDR3 DNA sequence: TGTGCCAGCAGCTCCGGGACAGCAAACACTGAAGCTTTCTTT.